This T cell receptor (beta chain) was retrieved from a study of blood T cell repertoires in COVID-19. Study-level information: Sample material is recorded as cDNA or gDNA derived from T cells, B-cell-depleted T cells, or PBMCs.

Trimming removed 4 bases at V and 0 bases at J, with 19 bases between. CDR3 length equals 17 residues. The V gene's germline CDR1 is LGHDT and CDR2 YNNKEL (reference sequence). Authors' methods: Reference gene primer amplification gave estimated nucleated cell counts. Repertoires were generated with immunoSEQ multiplex PCR, while TCRdb's copy carries only in-frame clones and drops some. V, J and clone size are taken as reported in that table, and D and trimming were inferred from the DNA itself. The table lists roughly 58,000 clones, 84% of them singletons. The genes are TRBV3-1 (or the pseudogene TRBV3-2) and TRBJ2-7; possibly TRBD2 for D (6 bases). Source material: peripheral blood. The sequence came from a man in his sixties or seventies with active COVID-19. DNA for the CDR3: TGTGCCAGCAGCCCCACTTCCGGGACTCTCCCCTCCTACGAGCAGTACTTC. This codes for CASSPTSGTLPSYEQYF.